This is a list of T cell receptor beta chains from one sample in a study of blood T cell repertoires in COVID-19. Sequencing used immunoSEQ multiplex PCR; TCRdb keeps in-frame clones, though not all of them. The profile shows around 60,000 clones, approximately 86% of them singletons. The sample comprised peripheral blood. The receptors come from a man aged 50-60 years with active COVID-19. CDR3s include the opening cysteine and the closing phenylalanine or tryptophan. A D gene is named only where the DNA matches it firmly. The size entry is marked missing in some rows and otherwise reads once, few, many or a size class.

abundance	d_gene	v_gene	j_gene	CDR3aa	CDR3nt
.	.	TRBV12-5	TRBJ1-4	CASGFGAAHYTNEKLFF	TGTGCTAGTGGTTTTGGGGCAGCCCATTATACTAATGAAAAACTGTTTTTT
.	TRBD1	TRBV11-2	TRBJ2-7	CASNRDRLNYEQYF	TGTGCCAGCAACCGGGACAGACTAAACTACGAGCAGTACTTC
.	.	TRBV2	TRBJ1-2	CASSENRNSGYTF	TGTGCCAGCAGTGAAAACAGAAATAGTGGCTACACCTTC
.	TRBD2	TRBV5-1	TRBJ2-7	CASSFSSGGTYEQYF	TGCGCCAGCAGCTTTTCTAGCGGGGGGACCTACGAGCAGTACTTC
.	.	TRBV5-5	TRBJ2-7	CASTLGGNLASYEQYF	TGTGCCAGCACCCTTGGGGGGAACCTAGCCTCCTACGAGCAGTACTTC
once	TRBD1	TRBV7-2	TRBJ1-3	CASRRTGGNTIYF	TGTGCCAGCAGGCGGACAGGGGGAAACACCATATATTTT
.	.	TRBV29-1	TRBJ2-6	CSVEFSNLGANVLTF	TGCAGCGTTGAATTTTCCAATCTAGGGGCCAACGTCCTGACTTTC
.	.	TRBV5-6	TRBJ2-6	CASSFRGIGANVLTF	TGTGCCAGCAGCTTCAGGGGAATAGGGGCCAACGTCCTGACTTTC
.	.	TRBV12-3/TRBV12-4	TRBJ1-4	CASRRRVNEKLFF	TGTGCCAGCAGGCGGCGGGTGAATGAAAAACTGTTTTTT
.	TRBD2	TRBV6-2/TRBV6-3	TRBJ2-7	CASSYQAGGSYEQYF	TGTGCCAGCAGTTACCAAGCGGGGGGCTCCTACGAGCAGTACTTC
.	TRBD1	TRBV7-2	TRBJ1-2	CASPLRDRPNYGYTF	TGTGCCAGTCCTTTGAGGGACAGACCTAACTATGGCTACACCTTC
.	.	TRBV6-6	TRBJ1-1	CASSRFRVRNKAEAFF	TGTGCCAGCAGTCGATTCCGGGTTAGGAATAAAGCTGAAGCTTTCTTT